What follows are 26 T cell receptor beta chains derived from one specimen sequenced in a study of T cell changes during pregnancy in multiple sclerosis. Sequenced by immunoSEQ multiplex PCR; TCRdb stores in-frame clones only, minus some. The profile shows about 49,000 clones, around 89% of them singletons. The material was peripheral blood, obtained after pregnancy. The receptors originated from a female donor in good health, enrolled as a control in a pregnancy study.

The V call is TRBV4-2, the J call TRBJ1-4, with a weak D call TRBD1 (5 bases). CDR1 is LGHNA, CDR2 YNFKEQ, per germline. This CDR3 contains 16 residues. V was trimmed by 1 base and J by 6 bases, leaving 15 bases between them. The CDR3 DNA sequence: TGTGCCAGCAGCCAAGTACGACGGGGAGGGGATGAAAAACTGTTTTTT. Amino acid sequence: CASSQVRRGGDEKLFF.

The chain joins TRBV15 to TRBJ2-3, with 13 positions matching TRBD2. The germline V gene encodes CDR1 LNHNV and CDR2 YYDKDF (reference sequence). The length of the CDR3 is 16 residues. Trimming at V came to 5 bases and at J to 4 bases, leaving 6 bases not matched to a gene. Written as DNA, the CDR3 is TGTGCCACCAGCGAGGGGACTAGCGGGGCTCCAGATACGCAGTATTTT. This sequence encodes CATSEGTSGAPDTQYF.

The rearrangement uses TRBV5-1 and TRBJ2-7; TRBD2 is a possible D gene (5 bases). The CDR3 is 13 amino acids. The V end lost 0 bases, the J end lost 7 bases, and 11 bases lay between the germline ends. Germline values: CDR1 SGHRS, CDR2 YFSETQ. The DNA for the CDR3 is TGCGCCAGCAGCTTGGGTTGGAGAGGGGAGCAGTACTTC. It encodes CASSLGWRGEQYF.

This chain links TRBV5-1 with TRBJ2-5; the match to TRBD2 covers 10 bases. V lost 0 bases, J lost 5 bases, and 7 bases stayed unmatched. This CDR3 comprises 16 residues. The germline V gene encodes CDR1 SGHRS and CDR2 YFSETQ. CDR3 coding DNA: TGCGCCAGCAGCTTGGATGGCAGCGGGGGGGCGGAGACCCAGTACTTC. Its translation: CASSLDGSGGAETQYF.

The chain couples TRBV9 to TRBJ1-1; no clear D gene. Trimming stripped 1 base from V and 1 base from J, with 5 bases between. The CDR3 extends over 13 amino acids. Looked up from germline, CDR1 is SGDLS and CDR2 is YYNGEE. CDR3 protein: CASSVIENTEAFF. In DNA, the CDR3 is TGTGCCAGCAGCGTAATAGAGAACACTGAAGCTTTCTTT.

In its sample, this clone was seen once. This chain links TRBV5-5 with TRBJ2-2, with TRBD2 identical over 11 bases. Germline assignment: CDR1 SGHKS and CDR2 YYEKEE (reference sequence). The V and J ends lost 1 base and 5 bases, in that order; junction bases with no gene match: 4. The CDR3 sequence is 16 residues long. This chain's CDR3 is CASSLRLAGGTGELFF. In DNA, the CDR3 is TGTGCCAGCAGCTTGAGGCTAGCGGGAGGAACCGGGGAGCTGTTTTTT.

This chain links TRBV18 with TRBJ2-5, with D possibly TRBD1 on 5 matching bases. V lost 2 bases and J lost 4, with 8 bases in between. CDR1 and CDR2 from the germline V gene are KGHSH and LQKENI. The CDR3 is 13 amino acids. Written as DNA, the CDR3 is TGTGCCAGCTCACCAGCAGGGCCAGAGACCCAGTACTTC. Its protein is CASSPAGPETQYF. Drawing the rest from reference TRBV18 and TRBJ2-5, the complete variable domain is NAGVMQNPRHLVRRRGQEARLRCSPMKGHSHVYWYRQLPEEGLKFMVYLQKENIIDESGMPKERFSAEFPKEGPSILRIQQVVRGDSAAYFCASSPAGPETQYFGPGTRLLVL.

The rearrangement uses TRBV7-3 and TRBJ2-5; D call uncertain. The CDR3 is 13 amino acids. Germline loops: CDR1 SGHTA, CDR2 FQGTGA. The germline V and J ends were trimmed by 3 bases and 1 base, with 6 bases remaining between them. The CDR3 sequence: CASSFDSQETQYF. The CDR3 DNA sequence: TGTGCCAGCAGCTTTGACTCCCAAGAGACCCAGTACTTC.

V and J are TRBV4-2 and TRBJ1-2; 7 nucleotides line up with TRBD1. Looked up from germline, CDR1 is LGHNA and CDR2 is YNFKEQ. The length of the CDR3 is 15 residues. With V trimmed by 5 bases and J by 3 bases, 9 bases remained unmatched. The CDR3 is CASSGGGGQYYGYTF. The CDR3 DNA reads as TGTGCCAGCAGCGGCGGTGGGGGACAGTACTATGGCTACACCTTC.

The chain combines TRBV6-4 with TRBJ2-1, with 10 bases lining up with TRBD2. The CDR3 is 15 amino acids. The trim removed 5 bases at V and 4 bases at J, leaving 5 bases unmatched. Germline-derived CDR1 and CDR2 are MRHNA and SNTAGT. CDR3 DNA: TGTGCCAGCAGTCCCCTAGCGGGAGTTTACAATGAGCAGTTCTTC. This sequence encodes CASSPLAGVYNEQFF.

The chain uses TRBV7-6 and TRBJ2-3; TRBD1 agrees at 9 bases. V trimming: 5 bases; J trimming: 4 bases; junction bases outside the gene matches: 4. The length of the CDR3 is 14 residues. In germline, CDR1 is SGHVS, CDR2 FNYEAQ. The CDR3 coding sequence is TGTGCCAGCAGCCTTAGACAGGGGGCAGATACGCAGTATTTT. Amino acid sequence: CASSLRQGADTQYF.

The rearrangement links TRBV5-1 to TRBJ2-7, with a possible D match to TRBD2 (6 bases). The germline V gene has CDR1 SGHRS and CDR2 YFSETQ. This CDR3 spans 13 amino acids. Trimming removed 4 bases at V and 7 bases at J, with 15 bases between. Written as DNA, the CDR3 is TGCGCCAGCAGCCCAACACTTGGGAGGGAGCAGTACTTC. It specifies CASSPTLGREQYF. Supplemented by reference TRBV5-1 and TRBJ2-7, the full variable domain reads KAGVTQTPRYLIKTRGQQVTLSCSPISGHRSVSWYQQTPGQGLQFLFEYFSETQRNKGNFPGRFSGRQFSNSRSEMNVSTLELGDSALYLCASSPTLGREQYFGPGTRLTVT.

The CDR3 DNA follows: TGCGCCAGCAGCTTGGTAGAGGCTGATACGCAGTATTTT. Translation gives CASSLVEADTQYF. J is TRBJ2-3 and V is TRBV5-1; D is unclear. Germline lookup yields CDR1 SGHRS and CDR2 YFSETQ. CDR3 length: 13 amino acids. V shed 0 bases and J shed 6 bases, with 8 bases lying between them.

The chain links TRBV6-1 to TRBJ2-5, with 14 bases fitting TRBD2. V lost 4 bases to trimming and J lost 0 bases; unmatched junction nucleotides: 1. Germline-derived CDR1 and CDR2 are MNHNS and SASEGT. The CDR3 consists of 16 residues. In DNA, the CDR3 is TGTGCCAGCAGTGGGACTAGCGGGGGGTACCAAGAGACCCAGTACTTC. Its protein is CASSGTSGGYQETQYF.

CDR3 in DNA: TGTGCCAGCAGCTTGGTATCCAGCGCAGCCTACGAGCAGTACTTC. It codes for CASSLVSSAAYEQYF. The chain uses TRBV5-6 and TRBJ2-7; unclear D gene. Germline V gene lookup returns CDR1 SGHDT and CDR2 YYEEEE. V lost 0 bases to trimming and J lost 2 bases, with 12 bases between them. The CDR3 loop spans 15 amino acids.

The DNA for the CDR3 is TGTGCCAGCAGCGTATTGCCCGGGGGAGGGACTAGCGGGGACATGGATACGCAGTATTTT. Translating it yields CASSVLPGGGTSGDMDTQYF. The chain combines TRBV9 with TRBJ2-3; TRBD2 aligns across 13 bases. The V gene end was trimmed by 1 base and the J gene end by 6 bases; junction bases not matched to a gene: 17. The CDR3 consists of 20 residues. In germline, CDR1 is SGDLS, CDR2 YYNGEE.

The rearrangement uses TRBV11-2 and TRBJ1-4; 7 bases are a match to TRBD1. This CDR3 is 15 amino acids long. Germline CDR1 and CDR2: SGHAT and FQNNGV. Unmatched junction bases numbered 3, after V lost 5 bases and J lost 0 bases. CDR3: CASSPGQTTNEKLFF. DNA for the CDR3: TGTGCCAGCAGCCCGGGACAGACAACTAATGAAAAACTGTTTTTT.

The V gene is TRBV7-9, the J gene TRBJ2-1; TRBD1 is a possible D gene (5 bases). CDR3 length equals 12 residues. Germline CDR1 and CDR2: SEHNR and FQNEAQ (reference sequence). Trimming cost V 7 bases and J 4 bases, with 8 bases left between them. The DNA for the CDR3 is TGTGCCAGCACCCCAGGGTACAATGAGCAGTTCTTC. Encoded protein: CASTPGYNEQFF.

The CDR3 region has the DNA TGCGCCAGCAGCCAAGGGAGCCCCTACGAGCAGTACTTC. Encoded protein: CASSQGSPYEQYF. The V and J genes are TRBV4-1 and TRBJ2-7; D uncertain. Trimming took off 1 base at V and 2 bases at J, with 6 bases between the two ends. CDR1 MGHRA and CDR2 YSYEKL come from the germline V gene. The CDR3 runs 13 residues.

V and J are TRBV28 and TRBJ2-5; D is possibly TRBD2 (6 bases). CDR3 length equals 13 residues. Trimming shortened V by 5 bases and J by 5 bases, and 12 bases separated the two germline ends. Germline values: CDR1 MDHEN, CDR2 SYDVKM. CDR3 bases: TGTGCCAGCAGTCCGTGGGGGGAGGAGACCCAGTACTTC. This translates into CASSPWGEETQYF. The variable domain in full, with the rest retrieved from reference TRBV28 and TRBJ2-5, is DVKVTQSSRYLVKRTGEKVFLECVQDMDHENMFWYRQDPGLGLRLIYFSYDVKMKEKGDIPEGYSVSREKKERFSLILESASTNQTSMYLCASSPWGEETQYFGPGTRLLVL.

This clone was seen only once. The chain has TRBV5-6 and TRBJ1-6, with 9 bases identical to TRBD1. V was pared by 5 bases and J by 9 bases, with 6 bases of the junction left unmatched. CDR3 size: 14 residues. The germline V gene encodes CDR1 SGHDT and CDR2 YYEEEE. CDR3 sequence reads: CASSTGTGPSPLHF. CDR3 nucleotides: TGTGCCAGCAGTACCGGGACAGGGCCTTCACCCCTCCACTTT.

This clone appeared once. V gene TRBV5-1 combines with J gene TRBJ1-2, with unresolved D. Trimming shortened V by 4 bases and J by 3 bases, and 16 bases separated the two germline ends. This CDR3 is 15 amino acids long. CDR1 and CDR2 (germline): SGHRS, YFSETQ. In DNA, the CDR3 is TGCGCCAGCAGCCCCAGGACCGGGAATTACTATGGCTACACCTTC. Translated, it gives CASSPRTGNYYGYTF.

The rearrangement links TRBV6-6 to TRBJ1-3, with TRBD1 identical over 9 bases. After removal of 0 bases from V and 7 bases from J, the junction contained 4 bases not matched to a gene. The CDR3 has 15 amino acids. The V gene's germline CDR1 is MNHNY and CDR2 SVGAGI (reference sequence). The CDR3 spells CASSYSDRGGNTIYF. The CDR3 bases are TGTGCCAGCAGTTACTCGGACAGGGGAGGCAACACCATATATTTT.

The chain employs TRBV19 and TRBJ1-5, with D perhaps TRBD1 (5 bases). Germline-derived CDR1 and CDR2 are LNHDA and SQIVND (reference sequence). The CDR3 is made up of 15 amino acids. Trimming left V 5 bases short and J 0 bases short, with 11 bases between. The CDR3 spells CASSPPGYSNQPQHF. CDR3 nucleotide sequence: TGTGCCAGTAGTCCCCCAGGGTATAGCAATCAGCCCCAGCATTTT.

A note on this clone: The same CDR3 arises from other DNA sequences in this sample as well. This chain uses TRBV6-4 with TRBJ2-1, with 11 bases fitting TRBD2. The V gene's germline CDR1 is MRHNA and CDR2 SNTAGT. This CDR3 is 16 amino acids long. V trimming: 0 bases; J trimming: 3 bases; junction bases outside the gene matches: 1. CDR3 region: CASSDSTSGDYNEQFF. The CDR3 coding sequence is TGTGCCAGCAGTGACTCGACTAGCGGGGACTACAATGAGCAGTTCTTC.

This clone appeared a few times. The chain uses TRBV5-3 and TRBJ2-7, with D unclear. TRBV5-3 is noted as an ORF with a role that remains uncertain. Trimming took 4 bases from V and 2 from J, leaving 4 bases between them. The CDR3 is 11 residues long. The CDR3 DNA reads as TGTGCCAGAAGCCCTCCCTACGAGCAGTACTTC. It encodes CARSPPYEQYF.